This T cell receptor beta chain derives from a study of control samples from healthy donors and cancer patients. V lost 6 bases and J 1 base, leaving 12 bases between the germline ends. The CDR3 length is 14 residues. Per germline, CDR1 LNHNV and CDR2 YYDKDF (reference sequence). This table comes from immunoSEQ multiplex PCR, and its TCRdb copy is limited to in-frame clones, with some not included. The repertoire holds 130,000 to 150,000 clones, with approximately 91% as singletons. The rearrangement uses TRBV15 and TRBJ1-1; D not resolved. The TCR was taken from a man aged 25-40 years in good health. Material for sequencing was blood. CDR3 coding DNA: TGTGCCACCAGTCCCGGGTATGAGAACACTGAAGCTTTCTTT. Translating it yields CATSPGYENTEAFF.